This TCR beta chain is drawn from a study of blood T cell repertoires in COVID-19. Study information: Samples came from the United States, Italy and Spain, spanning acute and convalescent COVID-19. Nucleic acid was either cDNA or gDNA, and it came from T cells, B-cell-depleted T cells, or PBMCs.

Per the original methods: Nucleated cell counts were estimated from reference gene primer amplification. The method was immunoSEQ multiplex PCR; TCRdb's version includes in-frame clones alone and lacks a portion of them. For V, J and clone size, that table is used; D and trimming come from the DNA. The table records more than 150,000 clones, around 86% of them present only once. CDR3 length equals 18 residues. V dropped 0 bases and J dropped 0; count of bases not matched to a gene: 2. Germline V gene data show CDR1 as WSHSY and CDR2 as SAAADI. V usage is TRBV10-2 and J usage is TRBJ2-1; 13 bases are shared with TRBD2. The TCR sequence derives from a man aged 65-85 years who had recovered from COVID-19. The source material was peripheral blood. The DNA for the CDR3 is TGCGCCAGCAGTGAGTCCTGGACTAGCGGGAGCTCCTACAATGAGCAGTTCTTC. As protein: CASSESWTSGSSYNEQFF.